The present TCR beta chain was sequenced within a study of regulatory T cells in long-lasting Graves disease. Broader study findings: When disease was persistent, TRBV28, TRBJ1-2 and TRBJ2-5 were the favored segments.

Time point denoted: persistent/refractory GD, antithyroid drugs over 5 years with positive TRAb. The TCR library was made from RNA extracted from PBMCs. This CDR3 region has 14 residues. V lost 3 bases and J lost 11, with 19 bases in between. Germline V lookup: CDR1 SGHAT, CDR2 FQNNGV. Through Arm-PCR of CDR3 regions and iRepertoire HTBI primers, TCR beta libraries were built. TCRdb re-called the multiplex PCR reads with MiXCR, one entry per CDR3 protein. The data hold more than 300,000 distinct CDR3 sequences, with roughly a fifth observed a single time. On this clonotype itself: Its specificity is unknown.

The chain is built from TRBV11-2 and TRBJ1-1, with D possibly TRBD1 on 6 matching bases. This specimen was peripheral blood mononuclear cells (PBMCs), taken when the disease was refractory, from a patient treated with antithyroid drugs. The receptor comes from a female donor with Graves disease. The CDR3 region has the DNA TGTGCCAGCAGCTTTCCCGGACAGTTATTTACGGCTTTCTTT. Translating gives CASSFPGQLFTAFF.